This T cell receptor beta chain originates from a study of beta chain features in type 1 diabetes. About the study: Healthy donors, compared against patients, showed similar age, gender and cell yields. Overall study results and limits: Whether TCRB rearrangement is influenced by HLA type was left unresolved in this analysis.

This clone was seen many times. Its matching antigen is unknown. The germline V gene has CDR1 SGHVS and CDR2 FQNEAQ. This CDR3 comprises 15 residues. With V trimmed by 7 bases and J by 1 base, 6 bases remained unmatched. Since all of the isolated RNA was reverse transcribed, expressed TCRB transcripts were what got sequenced. Clones were read by immunoSEQ multiplex PCR, and TCRdb kept only the in-frame ones, dropping some. The sample records some 200,000 clones, 11% being singletons. The chain joins TRBV7-8 to TRBJ2-3; 9 bases align to TRBD2. Sequencing was performed on central memory CD4+ T cells from blood. This receptor was taken from a man aged 18 to 30 in good health. Written as DNA, the CDR3 is TGTGCCAGCATACTATTAGCGGGAGGCACAGATACGCAGTATTTT. This translates into CASILLAGGTDTQYF.